These 29 T cell receptor beta chains were all obtained from the same sample, sequenced in a study of blood T cells in healthy people across ages. Through a sample-barcoded 5' primer and a J-beta primer mix, a second PCR was run for about 6 to 12 cycles. MiXCR was run by TCRdb on the 5' RACE reads, yielding one entry per CDR3 protein. The sample lists more than 1 million distinct CDR3 sequences; 40% to 45% were seen once. Sequenced material: blood. All receptors derive from a woman aged 60-70 years in good health.

There are many counts of this clonotype. The J gene is TRBJ1-2, the V gene TRBV29-1; no reliable D call. Trimming removed 3 bases from V and 7 bases from J, with 9 bases in between. The germline V gene has CDR1 SQVTM and CDR2 ANQGSEA. This CDR3 has 11 amino acids. CDR3 amino acids: CSVDPQSGYTF. The DNA of the CDR3 is TGCAGCGTTGATCCGCAATCTGGCTACACCTTC.

This chain connects TRBV6-5 to TRBJ2-2, with 9 bases matching TRBD2. CDR1 and CDR2 from the germline V gene are MNHEY and SVGAGI. J lost 5 bases, V lost 0 bases, and 10 bases had no gene match. This CDR3 spans 18 amino acids. CDR3 DNA sequence: TGTGCCAGCAGTTACTCGTTTTCGGGACTAGCTATAACCGGGGAGCTGTTTTTT. As protein: CASSYSFSGLAITGELFF.

The genes are TRBV6-5 and TRBJ1-6; 7 bases line up with TRBD1. From germline, CDR1 is MNHEY and CDR2 SVGAGI. Trimming removed 6 bases from V and 5 bases from J; junction bases left unmatched: 7. The CDR3 totals 15 residues. CDR3 DNA sequence: TGTGCCAGCAGCCCAGGGGGGCTGAATAATTCACCCCTCCACTTT. This translates into CASSPGGLNNSPLHF.

This clonotype appeared a few times. The chain carries TRBV7-6 and TRBJ1-2; 11 positions agree with TRBD1. The CDR3 runs 18 residues. Looked up from germline, CDR1 is SGHVS and CDR2 is FNYEAQ. V gave up 2 bases and J gave up 4 bases; unmatched junction bases: 12. This CDR3 reads CASSLHRDRGRFGYGYTF. As DNA, the CDR3 is TGTGCCAGCAGCTTACACCGGGACAGGGGGAGGTTCGGCTATGGCTACACCTTC.

This clonotype was counted a few times. The chain couples TRBV20-1 to TRBJ2-3, with 11 bases fitting TRBD2. There are 16 residues in the CDR3. The germline V gene encodes CDR1 DFQATT and CDR2 SNEGSKA (reference sequence). The trim removed 3 bases at V and 0 bases at J, leaving 5 bases unmatched. This chain's CDR3 is CSASLASGRSTDTQYF. Here the CDR3 DNA reads TGCAGTGCTAGTTTGGCTAGCGGGAGGAGCACAGATACGCAGTATTTT.

This clonotype was picked up a small number of times. This chain joins TRBV11-2 and TRBJ2-7; a possible D gene is TRBD2 (6 bases). The CDR3 is 16 amino acids. The V gene lost 5 bases and the J gene lost 6 bases, with 23 bases spanning the gap. Germline V gives CDR1 SGHAT, CDR2 FQNNGV. The CDR3 loop is CASSPAGRKGWREQYF. CDR3 coding DNA: TGTGCCAGCAGCCCGGCGGGGCGCAAAGGGTGGCGCGAGCAGTACTTC.

V usage is TRBV6-5 and J usage is TRBJ2-1, with 12 nucleotides matching TRBD2. Per germline, CDR1 MNHEY and CDR2 SVGAGI. The V and J ends lost 2 bases and 10 bases, in that order; junction bases with no gene match: 6. The CDR3 covers 15 residues. CDR3 residues: CASSYGASGRAEQFF. In DNA form, the CDR3 reads TGTGCCAGCAGTTACGGGGCTAGCGGGAGGGCGGAGCAGTTCTTC.

The V gene is TRBV25-1, the J gene TRBJ2-7, with TRBD2 matching over 10 bases. This CDR3 spans 18 amino acids. Unmatched junction bases numbered 11, after V lost 1 base and J lost 2 bases. Germline CDR1 and CDR2: MGHDK and SYGVNS. CDR3 loop: CASSEWSVSGRPTYEQYF. The CDR3, as DNA: TGTGCCAGCAGTGAATGGAGTGTTAGCGGGAGGCCAACCTACGAGCAGTACTTC.

The chain joins TRBV10-3 to TRBJ1-5; D ambiguous. The CDR3 has 13 residues. CDR1 is ENHRY and CDR2 is SYGVKD in the germline V gene. V dropped 2 bases and J dropped 4 bases, with 6 bases sitting between them. CDR3 bases: TGTGCCATCAGTGAGACAGAGAATCAGCCCCAGCATTTT. This encodes CAISETENQPQHF.

The chain uses TRBV10-1 and TRBJ2-3; weak D call: TRBD1 (5 bases). CDR1 is WNHNN and CDR2 is SYGVQD in the germline V gene (reference sequence). Trimming shortened V by 0 bases and J by 5 bases, and 15 bases separated the two germline ends. This CDR3 comprises 16 residues. The CDR3 region is CASSESKAKGQDTQYF. The CDR3 coding sequence is TGCGCCAGCAGTGAGTCGAAGGCTAAGGGGCAAGATACGCAGTATTTT.

This clonotype was counted a few times. One end of the junction fails to match germline, which may point to a read error. V is TRBV3-1 and J is TRBJ2-7, with 13 bases lining up with TRBD2. There are 19 residues in the CDR3. Germline V gene sequence: CDR1 LGHDT, CDR2 YNNKEL (reference sequence). The DNA for the CDR3 is TGTGCCAGCAGCCGCAAAGGGACGGGACTAGCGGGACCTACCTACGAGCAGTATTTC. Translated: CASSRKGTGLAGPTYEQYF.

The chain recombines TRBV3-1 with TRBJ2-5; no clear D. The CDR3 extends over 13 amino acids. The germline V and J ends were trimmed by 4 bases and 7 bases, with 13 bases remaining between them. CDR1 and CDR2 from the germline V gene are LGHDT and YNNKEL (reference sequence). CDR3 sequence: CASSPTPVSTQYF. The CDR3 nucleotides are TGTGCCAGCAGCCCGACCCCCGTATCGACCCAGTACTTC.

This chain links TRBV24-1 with TRBJ2-1; 7 nucleotides align to TRBD2. Trimming at V came to 3 bases and at J to 4 bases, leaving 5 bases not matched to a gene. The CDR3 has 15 residues. Germline CDR1 is KGHDR and CDR2 is SFDVKD. CDR3 sequence reads: CATSDPRDYYNEQFF. The CDR3 DNA reads as TGTGCCACCAGTGATCCCCGGGACTATTACAATGAGCAGTTCTTC.

This clonotype was counted a few times. The rearrangement links TRBV5-8 to TRBJ2-7; 10 bases match TRBD2. CDR1 and CDR2 from the germline V gene are SGHTS and YDEGEE. CDR3 length: 14 residues. J lost 3 bases, V lost 5 bases, and 5 bases had no gene match. In nucleotides, the CDR3 is TGTGCCAGCAGGTCTAGCGGGAGACTCTACGAGCAGTACTTC. Its translation: CASRSSGRLYEQYF. Looking up the rest from reference TRBV5-8 and TRBJ2-7 gives the full variable domain: EAGVTQSPTHLIKTRGQQATLRCSPISGHTSVYWYQQALGLGLQFLLWYDEGEERNRGNFPPRFSGRQFPNYSSELNVNALELEDSALYLCASRSSGRLYEQYFGPGTRLTVT.

This clonotype occurred a few times. The chain recombines TRBV7-2 with TRBJ2-7; the D is unclear. With 7 bases removed from V and 3 bases from J, the gap between germline ends came to 13 bases. Germline CDR1 and CDR2: SGHTA and FQGNSA. The CDR3 spans 13 residues. The CDR3 here is CASTFGLDYEQYF. In nucleotides, the CDR3 is TGTGCCAGCACCTTTGGTCTTGACTACGAGCAGTACTTC.

This clonotype was detected a few times. The rearrangement links TRBV5-1 to TRBJ2-3; D call uncertain. The CDR3 extends over 18 amino acids. Germline V gives CDR1 SGHRS, CDR2 YFSETQ. Trimming shortened V by 4 bases and J by 2 bases, and 23 bases separated the two germline ends. CDR3 nucleotide sequence: TGCGCCAGCAGCCCCGGGTCCTTGGCGAGAGGCTTCACAGATACGCAGTATTTT. This sequence encodes CASSPGSLARGFTDTQYF.

The chain joins TRBV5-1 to TRBJ2-7, with TRBD1 matching over 7 bases. CDR1 and CDR2 from the germline V gene are SGHRS and YFSETQ. This CDR3 has 16 residues. V lost 4 bases and J lost 2; bases outside the gene matches: 12. In nucleotides, the CDR3 is TGCGCCAGCAGCCCAAGGGCCGGGACAGAGACCTACGAGCAGTACTTC. Its protein is CASSPRAGTETYEQYF.

This clonotype was found a few times. The chain has TRBV3-1 and TRBJ2-1; 8 bases fit TRBD2. The CDR3 runs 16 residues. CDR1 and CDR2 from the germline V gene are LGHDT and YNNKEL (reference sequence). The V gene end was trimmed by 0 bases and the J gene end by 10 bases; junction bases not matched to a gene: 11. Here the CDR3 reads CASSQDLAGGVGEQFF. DNA of the CDR3: TGTGCCAGCAGCCAAGATCTTGCGGGAGGAGTAGGAGAGCAGTTCTTC.

This clonotype appeared a single time. This chain links TRBV7-3 with TRBJ2-3, with D unresolved. This CDR3 has 15 residues. CDR1 is SGHTA and CDR2 is FQGTGA in the germline V gene. V gave up 6 bases and J gave up 2 bases, with 15 bases separating them. The CDR3 region is CASSRTVVNTDTQYF. The CDR3, as DNA: TGTGCCAGCAGTCGCACTGTAGTGAACACAGATACGCAGTATTTT.

The V gene is TRBV24-1, the J gene TRBJ2-3; D could derive from TRBD1 or TRBD2 (6 bases each). Deletions cut 4 bases from V and 5 bases from J, with 12 bases between. The germline CDR1 and CDR2 sequences are KGHDR and SFDVKD. The CDR3 length is 14 residues. The CDR3 protein is CATSEGGAGDTQYF. CDR3 nucleotides: TGTGCCACCAGTGAGGGGGGCGCGGGAGATACGCAGTATTTT.

This clonotype was found a few times. This chain uses TRBV4-1 with TRBJ1-2, with D unclear. Trimming removed 0 bases from V and 1 base from J, with 9 bases in between. Germline V gene data show CDR1 as MGHRA and CDR2 as YSYEKL. This CDR3 contains 15 residues. The CDR3 region is CASSQEYSDNYGYTF. The CDR3 coding sequence is TGCGCCAGCAGCCAAGAGTATTCGGATAACTATGGCTACACCTTC.

The CDR3 loop reads CSARPLGETQYF. CDR3 DNA: TGCAGTGCTCGTCCCCTAGGGGAGACCCAGTACTTC. The chain joins TRBV20-1 to TRBJ2-7; D gene uncertain. The J call may be incorrect, as the DNA end agrees better with TRBJ2-5. Germline assignment: CDR1 DFQATT and CDR2 SNEGSKA (reference sequence). The CDR3 runs 12 residues.

This clonotype appeared a few times. J is TRBJ2-7 and V is TRBV7-8, with 11 bases that match TRBD2. J lost 3 bases, V lost 0 bases, and 16 bases had no gene match. The germline gives CDR1 SGHVS, CDR2 FQNEAQ. The CDR3 is made up of 20 amino acids. The CDR3, as DNA: TGTGCCAGCAGCTTAGCGCGTACTAGCGGGAGTGGTAAAGTTTTCTACGAGCAGTACTTC. As protein: CASSLARTSGSGKVFYEQYF.

CDR3 DNA sequence: TGTGCCAGCAGTGATACGGCGGGAGGGCCTCGTGAGCAGTTCTTC. Its protein product is CASSDTAGGPREQFF. The V call is TRBV6-4, the J call TRBJ2-1, with 9 bases lining up with TRBD2. With V trimmed by 3 bases and J by 9 bases, 9 bases remained unmatched. The CDR3 extends over 15 amino acids. CDR1 is MRHNA and CDR2 is SNTAGT in the germline V gene.

V is TRBV5-6 and J is TRBJ2-1, with 9 bases aligning to TRBD2. The CDR3 sequence is 17 residues long. Trimming at V came to 1 base and at J to 2 bases, leaving 7 bases not matched to a gene. The germline CDR1 and CDR2 sequences are SGHDT and YYEEEE. CDR3 amino acids: CASSLTVAGVPYNEQFF. In nucleotides, the CDR3 is TGTGCCAGCAGCTTGACCGTAGCGGGAGTCCCCTACAATGAGCAGTTCTTC.

This clonotype was seen a handful of times. The chain has TRBV18 and TRBJ1-5; D call uncertain. Germline lookup yields CDR1 KGHSH and CDR2 LQKENI. There are 15 residues in the CDR3. Trimming left V 3 bases short and J 0 bases short, with 9 bases between. The CDR3 loop is CASSPPGNSNQPQHF. CDR3 nucleotides: TGTGCCAGCTCACCTCCCGGGAATAGCAATCAGCCCCAGCATTTT.

This clonotype has only a few counts. The chain employs TRBV18 and TRBJ2-7; D is unclear. V lost 2 bases and J 0 bases, leaving 8 bases between the germline ends. This CDR3 region has 14 residues. CDR1 is KGHSH and CDR2 is LQKENI in the germline V gene. CDR3 loop: CASSPVQTSYEQYF. For the CDR3, the DNA is TGTGCCAGCTCACCAGTTCAGACCTCCTACGAGCAGTACTTC.

A note on this clonotype: A read error may explain this, as a much larger clone is one base away. The gene calls are TRBV10-3 and TRBJ2-7, with 9 bases aligning to TRBD2. Germline lookup yields CDR1 ENHRY and CDR2 SYGVKD. The CDR3 spans 15 residues. CDR3 bases: TGTGCCATCAGTGATCCCGGGACTAGCTTGTACGTGCAGTACTTC. It codes for CAISDPGTSLYVQYF.

This clonotype was counted ten times or more. This chain joins TRBV7-9 and TRBJ2-1; 10 nucleotides match TRBD2. CDR1 is SEHNR and CDR2 is FQNEAQ in the germline V gene (reference sequence). The CDR3 has 14 amino acids. Trimming removed 7 bases from V and 3 bases from J; junction bases left unmatched: 3. The CDR3 DNA follows: TGTGCCAGCACCCGGACTAGCGGCTACAATGAGCAGTTCTTC. Translated: CASTRTSGYNEQFF.